This TCR beta chain came from a study of early T cells in non-severe SARS-CoV-2 infection (dated by TCRdb to about 2021). A note on the overall study: Because TCR sequencing was done on bulk RNA from unsorted whole blood, the alpha and beta chains could not be paired.

General findings and caveats noted by the study authors: VDJdb matching was skewed toward anti-spike CD8 responses and likely underestimated virus-specific expansions by missing private and CD4 specificities.

Set within a cohort of healthcare workers in London, UK, this nested case-control study involved weekly PCR testing of nasopharyngeal swabs along with blood sampling. Healthcare workers were recruited between 23 and 31 March 2020, during the week of the UK lockdown, and were followed weekly for up to roughly 16 weeks. The CDR3 runs 12 amino acids, cysteine and phenylalanine included. Only the CDR3 region is kept as DNA, spanning 36 bases read in frame from base 1. According to the germline V gene, CDR1 reads MNHNS and CDR2 reads SASEGT. The library was obtained by 5' RACE. Reads for this sample came from a NextSeq 500. In the TCR library protocol, unique molecular identifiers were attached to individual cDNA molecules to correct for PCR bias and sequencing error. Sequencing covered both TCR alpha and beta chains, and within each sample the abundances of alpha and beta sequences were tightly co-correlated. The study's own analysis went as follows. Decombinator V4 was used to annotate TCR sequences for V gene, J gene and CDR3. Expanded TCRs were defined as changing significantly between any two time points under a Poisson model with p below 0.0001. Abundances of TCRs were expressed as counts per million after normalisation to the total number of TCRs sequenced in each sample. TRAV1-2 paired with TRAJ12, TRAJ20 or TRAJ33 defined MAIT TCRs, while TRAV10 paired with TRAJ18 defined iNKT TCRs. VDJdb, accessed 1 November 2021, was searched for CMV, EBV and SARS-CoV-2 annotated TCRs, excluding TCRs annotated for multiple antigens. TCRdb trimmed the raw reads at Q25, called clones with MiXCR and kept productive beta chains. Each entry is one CDR3 protein sequence, shown with its most common DNA and genes. The V and J calls and clone size are TCRdb's, not the authors'. Here the sample has roughly 72,000 distinct CDR3 sequences; 10% to 15% occur a single time. Clones ranked in the top ten supply about 1% of the sample.

With regard to this clonotype: Its binding antigen is unknown. The junction departs from the called germline gene at one end, perhaps through a read error.

This clonotype originated in an adult who was a healthcare worker with PCR-confirmed SARS-CoV-2 infection or an uninfected control (not recorded which). The V gene is TRBV6-1 and the J gene is TRBJ2-5; tentative D gene TRBD2, with 5 bases matching. The specimen was whole blood. The sequence in DNA is TGTGTCAGCCGAGGGAATGAAGAGACCCAGTACTTC. Its protein reads: CVSRGNEETQYF.